The rows below give T cell receptor beta chains drawn from one sample of a study of OX40 agonist ivuxolimab in advanced cancers. TCRdb keeps only in-frame clones here, not all; method: immunoSEQ multiplex PCR. The sample lists 60,000 to 90,000 clones; about nine tenths were seen once. This specimen was CD4+ or CD8+ T cells sorted from blood, taken in a trial of the OX40 agonist ivuxolimab. The origin of the receptors is an adult with an advanced solid tumor such as melanoma, head and neck, liver or kidney cancer. Both conserved end residues are part of each CDR3. The order of the fields is V gene, J gene, clone size, D gene, CDR3 DNA, CDR3 protein. The D gene is left open where the match is weak. The size entry is marked missing in some rows and otherwise reads once, few, many or a size class.

TRBV5-1	TRBJ2-6	NA	NA	TGCGCCAGCAGCTTGACAGTCTCTGGGGCCAACGTCCTGACTTTC	CASSLTVSGANVLTF
TRBV4-2	TRBJ1-5	NA	NA	TGTGCCAGCAGCCAAGATGAAGGGGATCAGCCCCAGCATTTT	CASSQDEGDQPQHF
TRBV29-1	TRBJ2-3	NA	NA	TGCAGCACACTCGGTTTACGGGACCGTGGCACAGATACGCAGTATTTT	CSTLGLRDRGTDTQYF
TRBV7-3	TRBJ2-6	NA	TRBD1	TGTGCCAGCAGCGAAGGACAGGCTGGGGCCAACGTCCTGACTTTC	CASSEGQAGANVLTF
TRBV7-2	TRBJ2-1	NA	TRBD1	TGTGCCAGCAGCACCAATGGACAGGGCCCCTACAATGAGCAGTTCTTC	CASSTNGQGPYNEQFF
TRBV9	TRBJ2-3	NA	TRBD2	TGTGCCAGCAGCTCCCGAGGGACTAGCGGCTTAGATACGCAGTATTTT	CASSSRGTSGLDTQYF
TRBV4-3	TRBJ2-1	NA	TRBD2	TGCGCCAGCAGCCAAGAGGGGGGGAGCAAAGGGTATGAGCAGTTCTTC	CASSQEGGSKGYEQFF
TRBV18	TRBJ2-7	NA	NA	TGTGCCAGCTCACCACAGCAGGGCGAGCAGTACTTC	CASSPQQGEQYF
TRBV11-2	TRBJ2-1	NA	TRBD2	TGTGCCAGCAGGTCGGGACTAGCGGGAGAGTATGAGCAGTTCTTC	CASRSGLAGEYEQFF
TRBV9	TRBJ1-1	NA	NA	TGTGCCAGCAGCGTACTACCCAGGGAAGGCACTGAAGCTTTCTTT	CASSVLPREGTEAFF
TRBV28	TRBJ1-4	NA	NA	TGTGCCAGCAGTCTGCCGGGGTCTGCAACTAATGAAAAACTGTTTTTT	CASSLPGSATNEKLFF
TRBV6-1	TRBJ2-5	NA	TRBD1	TGTGCCAGCAGTACCCTCGGACAGGAACAGTACTTC	CASSTLGQEQYF
TRBV2	TRBJ1-3	NA	NA	TGTGCCAGCAGTTCGGGCAGGAACTCTGGAAACACCATATATTTT	CASSSGRNSGNTIYF
TRBV7-8	TRBJ2-7	NA	NA	TGTGCCAGCAGCTCGGACGAGCTACGCTACGAGCAGTACTTC	CASSSDELRYEQYF
TRBV7-2	TRBJ2-3	NA	TRBD2	TGTGCCAGCAGCGCGGGACTAGCGGGGGGGAAGCAGTATTTT	CASSAGLAGGKQYF
TRBV9	TRBJ1-3	NA	NA	TGTGCCAGCAGCGTAGCCCCTTCAAACACCATATATTTT	CASSVAPSNTIYF
TRBV5-1	TRBJ2-7	NA	NA	TGCGCCAGCAGCCCATTACCCCTCTCCGAGCAGTACTTC	CASSPLPLSEQYF
TRBV19	TRBJ2-7	NA	NA	TGTGCCAGTAGTATTGGTGGCGGGGTCAACTACGAGCAGTACTTC	CASSIGGGVNYEQYF
TRBV30	TRBJ1-2	NA	NA	TGTGCCTGGAGTTCGGGGGCGACAATGGGCTACACCTTC	CAWSSGATMGYTF
TRBV30	TRBJ1-5	NA	NA	TGTGCCTGGAGTGATAGGGCTGAGCAGCCCCAGCATTTT	CAWSDRAEQPQHF
TRBV25-1	TRBJ1-2	NA	NA	TGTGCCAGCAGAACCGAGACTAACTATGGCTACACCTTC	CASRTETNYGYTF
TRBV30	TRBJ1-6	NA	TRBD1	TGTGCCTTAACCGGGACAGCAAATTCACCCCTCCACTTT	CALTGTANSPLHF
TRBV18	TRBJ2-3	NA	NA	TGTGCCAGCTCACCACCGTTGAGCACAGATACGCAGTATTTT	CASSPPLSTDTQYF
TRBV4-2	TRBJ2-3	NA	TRBD2	TGTGCCAGCAGCCAAGATCGCGGGGGGGCTGCAGATACGCAGTATTTT	CASSQDRGGAADTQYF
TRBV30	TRBJ2-4	NA	NA	TGTGCCTGGAGTCTACCTGGGGGTAGTTCGGTACTAGCCAAAAACATTCAGTACTTC	CAWSLPGGSSVLAKNIQYF
TRBV7-3	TRBJ2-5	NA	TRBD1	TGTGCCAGCAGCCTGGACAGGGTCCAAGAGACCCAGTACTTC	CASSLDRVQETQYF
TRBV2	TRBJ1-5	NA	NA	TGTGCCAGCAGTGGGCAGGGTATTGTCAATCAGCCCCAGCATTTT	CASSGQGIVNQPQHF
TRBV9	TRBJ1-2	NA	NA	TGTGCCAGCAGCGTAGACCAGGATAACTATGGCTACACCTTC	CASSVDQDNYGYTF
TRBV30	TRBJ2-6	NA	NA	TGTGCCTGGAGTGTACTGGGCGGAGTGATGGGAGCCAACGTCCTGACTTTC	CAWSVLGGVMGANVLTF
TRBV11-2	TRBJ2-3	NA	NA	TGTGCCACCCGAGCGATCGGGCCGAGCACAGATACGCAGTATTTT	CATRAIGPSTDTQYF
TRBV2	TRBJ2-3	NA	TRBD2	TGTGCCAGCAATTTTAATAGCGGGGGGGCAACAGATACGCAGTATTTT	CASNFNSGGATDTQYF
TRBV5-1	TRBJ1-1	NA	NA	TGCGCCAGCAGCTTGGTGTCCAACACTGAAGCTTTCTTT	CASSLVSNTEAFF
TRBV9	TRBJ1-1	NA	NA	TGTGCCAGCAGGGGGCCGCTGAACACTGAAGCTTTCTTT	CASRGPLNTEAFF
TRBV29-1	TRBJ2-7	NA	NA	TGCAGCGTTGATGGCGGCCCCAACGAGCAGTACTTC	CSVDGGPNEQYF
TRBV10-1	TRBJ2-7	few	NA	TGCGCCAGCCTTGGGGCATACGAGCAGTACTTC	CASLGAYEQYF
TRBV6-5	TRBJ2-5	NA	NA	TGTGCCAGCAGTTACTCTGGCAGGGTACAAGAGACCCAGTACTTC	CASSYSGRVQETQYF
TRBV10-3	TRBJ2-1	NA	TRBD1	TGTGCCATCAGACCGGGACAGGGGAATGAGCAGTTCTTC	CAIRPGQGNEQFF
TRBV10-1	TRBJ2-6	NA	NA	TGCGCCAGCAGTGATTGGGGGACTGGGGCCAACGTCCTGACTTTC	CASSDWGTGANVLTF
TRBV2	TRBJ2-2	NA	NA	TGTGCCAGCAGTGAAGCAGGGGCCGGGGAGCTGTTTTTT	CASSEAGAGELFF
TRBV27	TRBJ2-7	NA	NA	TGTGCCAGCAGTTTGAAGCCTGGGCCCTACGAGCAGTACTTC	CASSLKPGPYEQYF
TRBV2	TRBJ2-7	NA	NA	TGTGCCAGCAGTGGCAGTTCTTACGAGCAGTACTTC	CASSGSSYEQYF
TRBV5-1	TRBJ2-5	NA	NA	TGCGCCAGCAGTCCTGTGACCGGGGTCCAAGAGACCCAGTACTTC	CASSPVTGVQETQYF
TRBV10-2	TRBJ2-3	NA	NA	TGCGCCAGCAGTGACTTGCTTGGGGTTACGCAGTATTTT	CASSDLLGVTQYF
TRBV11-1	TRBJ2-1	NA	NA	TGTGCCAGCAGCGTAGGCGACAATGAGCAGTTCTTC	CASSVGDNEQFF
TRBV7-9	TRBJ1-4	NA	NA	TGTGCCAGCAGAAAGGACCGGGCGGGAGAAAAACTGTTTTTT	CASRKDRAGEKLFF
TRBV7-9	TRBJ2-5	NA	NA	TGTGCCAGCAGCTTACGACTGACCCCCGAGGAGACCCAGTACTTC	CASSLRLTPEETQYF
TRBV20-1	TRBJ1-4	NA	NA	TGCAGTGCTAGAGAACAGCTCAAACTGTTTTTT	CSAREQLKLFF
TRBV9	TRBJ2-5	NA	NA	TGTGCCAGCAGCGACAGAGGGAGCGGGTTGGAGACCCAGTACTTC	CASSDRGSGLETQYF
TRBV5-1	TRBJ2-7	NA	TRBD2	TGCGCCAGCCGGGGACTAGCGGGGGATCAGTACTTC	CASRGLAGDQYF
TRBV6-1	TRBJ2-3	NA	NA	TGTGCCAGCAGTGCCAGGCCAACAGGGTTTGCGACAGATACGCAGTATTTT	CASSARPTGFATDTQYF